This TCR beta chain is from a study of cytomegalovirus exposure and HLA in healthy donors. In the PCR, 60 Vbeta and 13 Jbeta primers were used. Profiled with immunoSEQ multiplex PCR; TCRdb holds only in-frame clones, not every one. The table records over 100,000 clones, approximately 77% of them present only once. Germline V gene sequence: CDR1 SGHRS, CDR2 YFSETQ. Trimming cost V 1 base and J 1 base, with 15 bases left between them. The CDR3 spans 18 residues. The source is a woman in her thirties or forties in good health and CMV-seronegative. Sequencing was performed on PBMCs. The chain couples TRBV5-1 to TRBJ2-6, with a weak D call TRBD2 (5 bases). The CDR3 sequence is CASSLPGLILSGANVLTF. CDR3 DNA: TGCGCCAGCAGCTTGCCGGGGTTGATATTGTCTGGGGCCAACGTCCTGACTTTC.